The 18 T cell receptor beta chains below all came from one sample that was sequenced in a study of T cell responses to AZD1222 COVID-19 vaccine. Some clones are missing from TCRdb's copy, which holds only in-frame ones; the method was immunoSEQ multiplex PCR. The table records some 110,000 clones, about 89% of them present only once. This material consisted of peripheral blood, taken on day 0 of AZD1222 vaccination. These receptors all stem from an adult in good health.

J is TRBJ1-2 and V is TRBV10-3; a weak D match, TRBD1 (6 bases). The germline V and J ends were trimmed by 6 bases and 0 bases, with 14 bases remaining between them. Germline assignment: CDR1 ENHRY and CDR2 SYGVKD. The CDR3 contains 15 residues. CDR3 residues: CAIRGDRPPNYGYTF. The DNA for the CDR3 is TGTGCCATCAGGGGAGACAGGCCGCCTAACTATGGCTACACCTTC.

The gene calls are TRBV19 and TRBJ2-7, with TRBD1 identical over 10 bases. Germline trimming cut 4 bases from V and 4 bases from J; bases unmatched to any gene: 4. CDR3 length equals 14 residues. Looked up from germline, CDR1 is LNHDA and CDR2 is SQIVND (reference sequence). The CDR3 bases are TGTGCCAGTAGTAGCCGGGACAGGGGTTACGAGCAGTACTTC. It yields the protein CASSSRDRGYEQYF.

The chain links TRBV24-1 to TRBJ1-2; D remains unclear. Per the germline V gene, CDR1 is KGHDR and CDR2 is SFDVKD. V gave up 11 bases and J gave up 4 bases, with 13 bases separating them. There are 12 residues in the CDR3. CDR3 DNA sequence: TGTGCCATCGTTAAAGATGGCTATGGCTACACCTTC. This translates into CAIVKDGYGYTF.

The rearrangement uses TRBV5-1 and TRBJ2-3; no reliable D call. The germline gives CDR1 SGHRS, CDR2 YFSETQ. This CDR3 contains 16 residues. Trimming left V 5 bases short and J 3 bases short, with 19 bases between. The CDR3 reads CASRPGDGPLTDTQYF. The CDR3 DNA reads as TGCGCCAGCAGACCGGGCGACGGACCACTTACAGATACGCAGTATTTT. The complete variable domain, with remaining parts taken from reference TRBV5-1 and TRBJ2-3, reads KAGVTQTPRYLIKTRGQQVTLSCSPISGHRSVSWYQQTPGQGLQFLFEYFSETQRNKGNFPGRFSGRQFSNSRSEMNVSTLELGDSALYLCASRPGDGPLTDTQYFGPGTRLTVL.

This clone was seen a single time. V is TRBV27 and J is TRBJ2-3; 7 nucleotides match TRBD1. This CDR3 region has 16 residues. Germline V CDR1 and CDR2: MNHEY, SMNVEV (reference sequence). J was trimmed by 2 bases and V by 3 bases; bases with no gene match: 8. For the CDR3, the DNA is TGTGCCAGCAGTTTTACCCGGGACAGCTTCACAGATACGCAGTATTTT. It encodes CASSFTRDSFTDTQYF.

This chain uses TRBV11-2 with TRBJ1-3, with D perhaps matching TRBD1 (5 bases). Germline V gene sequence: CDR1 SGHAT, CDR2 FQNNGV. V shed 6 bases and J shed 0 bases, with 15 bases lying between them. This CDR3 has 16 amino acids. CDR3 nucleotides: TGTGCCAGCAGTTCCATTACAGGTATCTCTGGAAACACCATATATTTT. Translating gives CASSSITGISGNTIYF.

The rearrangement joins TRBV10-3 to TRBJ1-2; D not certain. The germline V gene encodes CDR1 ENHRY and CDR2 SYGVKD. This CDR3 is built from 16 residues. Trimming shortened V by 5 bases and J by 4 bases, and 20 bases separated the two germline ends. CDR3 loop: CAISSGSWAAIYGYTF. Written as DNA, the CDR3 is TGTGCCATCAGTTCCGGGTCGTGGGCGGCAATCTATGGCTACACCTTC.

V gene TRBV4-1 combines with J gene TRBJ2-5; unclear D gene. Trimming pared 4 bases from V and 1 base from J, leaving 10 bases between. This CDR3 region has 14 residues. Germline-derived CDR1 and CDR2 are MGHRA and YSYEKL. The CDR3 loop is CASSPGGVQETQYF. In DNA form, the CDR3 reads TGCGCCAGCAGCCCTGGTGGGGTCCAAGAGACCCAGTACTTC.

The V and J genes are TRBV4-1 and TRBJ1-2; 8 bases line up with TRBD1. In germline, CDR1 is MGHRA, CDR2 YSYEKL. After removal of 4 bases from V and 0 bases from J, the junction contained 7 bases not matched to a gene. The length of the CDR3 is 16 residues. The CDR3 DNA follows: TGCGCCAGCAGCCCAGGACAGGGAACTTCTAACTATGGCTACACCTTC. It yields the protein CASSPGQGTSNYGYTF.

The J gene is TRBJ2-5, the V gene TRBV5-1; perhaps TRBD1 as D (5 bases). The length of the CDR3 is 13 residues. Germline values: CDR1 SGHRS, CDR2 YFSETQ. V was clipped by 4 bases and J by 2 bases, with 9 bases between them. The CDR3 region is CASSPAGQETQYF. The DNA for the CDR3 is TGCGCCAGCAGCCCCGCAGGGCAAGAGACCCAGTACTTC.

The CDR3 reads CAWDGGFETTQYF. The CDR3 region has the DNA TGTGCCTGGGACGGAGGATTTGAGACTACGCAGTATTTT. The rearrangement uses TRBV30 and TRBJ2-3; maybe TRBD2 (5 bases). The V gene's germline CDR1 is GTSNPN and CDR2 SVGIG (reference sequence). Trimming took 5 bases from V and 8 from J, leaving 17 bases between them. CDR3 size: 13 residues.

J is TRBJ2-1 and V is TRBV5-6; D unresolved. Per the germline V gene, CDR1 is SGHDT and CDR2 is YYEEEE. The CDR3 totals 15 residues. Trimming took off 6 bases at V and 2 bases at J, with 15 bases between the two ends. The CDR3 spells CASNGPSTPYNEQFF. The CDR3 nucleotides are TGTGCCAGCAACGGGCCTAGTACCCCCTACAATGAGCAGTTCTTC.

This sequence joins TRBV9 and TRBJ2-5; 8 bases are shared with TRBD1. Germline V gene data show CDR1 as SGDLS and CDR2 as YYNGEE. The CDR3 covers 14 residues. V dropped 4 bases and J dropped 4; count of bases not matched to a gene: 6. The CDR3 spells CASSTDRESETQYF. The CDR3 DNA follows: TGTGCCAGCAGCACGGACAGGGAGTCAGAGACCCAGTACTTC.

The chain joins TRBV7-2 to TRBJ2-7; tentatively, D is TRBD1 or TRBD2 (5 bases each). The CDR3 loop spans 15 amino acids. Looked up from germline, CDR1 is SGHTA and CDR2 is FQGNSA. The V gene lost 1 base and the J gene lost 3 bases, with 13 bases spanning the gap. CDR3 coding DNA: TGTGCCAGCAGCTTAGTACTAGTGGGGGACTACGAGCAGTACTTC. It translates to CASSLVLVGDYEQYF.

This clone is classed as medium-sized. This sequence joins TRBV19 and TRBJ2-1; 9 nucleotides agree with TRBD2. After removal of 2 bases from V and 4 bases from J, the junction contained 3 bases not matched to a gene. The CDR3 contains 15 residues. The germline gives CDR1 LNHDA, CDR2 SQIVND (reference sequence). The CDR3 protein is CASSISSGEYNEQFF. In DNA form, the CDR3 reads TGTGCCAGTAGTATATCTAGCGGGGAGTACAATGAGCAGTTCTTC. The variable domain in full, with the rest retrieved from reference TRBV19 and TRBJ2-1, is DGGITQSPKYLFRKEGQNVTLSCEQNLNHDAMYWYRQDPGQGLRLIYYSQIVNDFQKGDIAEGYSVSREKKESFPLTVTSAQKNPTAFYLCASSISSGEYNEQFFGPGTRLTVL.

The chain joins TRBV27 to TRBJ1-5, with unresolved D. V was cut by 5 bases and J by 9 bases, with 11 bases left in between. Germline V CDR1 and CDR2: MNHEY, SMNVEV (reference sequence). The CDR3 is made up of 12 amino acids. CDR3 protein: CASSPLYRPQHF. As DNA, the CDR3 is TGTGCCAGCAGTCCACTATATCGGCCCCAGCATTTT.

The chain carries TRBV10-1 and TRBJ2-3, with 12 bases identical to TRBD2. From germline, CDR1 is WNHNN and CDR2 SYGVQD (reference sequence). The V and J ends lost 4 bases and 0 bases, in that order; junction bases with no gene match: 5. This CDR3 has 17 residues. In DNA form, the CDR3 reads TGCGCCAGCAGTGGGCTAGCGGGGGGGACTAGCACAGATACGCAGTATTTT. Translation gives CASSGLAGGTSTDTQYF.

The V call is TRBV15, the J call TRBJ2-2, with D perhaps TRBD1 (6 bases). The CDR3 runs 15 residues. Germline V gene data show CDR1 as LNHNV and CDR2 as YYDKDF (reference sequence). Trimming took off 2 bases at V and 3 bases at J, with 10 bases between the two ends. CDR3 loop: CATSRKRGYTGELFF. The DNA of the CDR3 is TGTGCCACCAGCAGAAAGAGGGGGTACACCGGGGAGCTGTTTTTT. The entire variable domain, with the rest obtained from reference TRBV15 and TRBJ2-2, is as follows: DAMVIQNPRYQVTQFGKPVTLSCSQTLNHNVMYWYQQKSSQAPKLLFHYYDKDFNNEADTPDNFQSRRPNTSFCFLDIRSPGLGDTAMYLCATSRKRGYTGELFFGEGSRLTVL.